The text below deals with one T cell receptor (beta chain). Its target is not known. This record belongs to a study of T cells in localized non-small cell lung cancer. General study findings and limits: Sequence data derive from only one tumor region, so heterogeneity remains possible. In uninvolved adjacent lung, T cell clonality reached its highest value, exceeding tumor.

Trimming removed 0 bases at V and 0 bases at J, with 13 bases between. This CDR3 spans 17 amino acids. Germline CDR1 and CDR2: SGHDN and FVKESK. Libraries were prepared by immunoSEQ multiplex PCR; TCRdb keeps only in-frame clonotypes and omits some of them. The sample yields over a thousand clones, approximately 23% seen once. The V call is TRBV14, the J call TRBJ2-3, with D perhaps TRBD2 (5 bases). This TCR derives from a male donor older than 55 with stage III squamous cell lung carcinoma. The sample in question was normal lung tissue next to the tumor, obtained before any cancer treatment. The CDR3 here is CASSQDPAGSSTDTQYF. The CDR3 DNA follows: TGTGCCAGCAGCCAAGATCCGGCGGGCTCTAGCACAGATACGCAGTATTTT.